This record covers a single T cell receptor (beta chain). Its cognate antigen is unknown. The protocol was immunoSEQ multiplex PCR, while the TCRdb copy is restricted to in-frame clones and leaves out a portion. In total the sample includes about 36,000 clones, none of them seen once. The source of the sample is a study of T cells after posttransplantation cyclophosphamide. Study outcomes and limitations: Later blood repertoires were often dominated by clones from the donor CD8+ memory compartment.

The germline CDR1 and CDR2 sequences are MNHEY and SMNVEV (reference sequence). CDR3 size: 12 residues. Deletions cut 5 bases from V and 5 bases from J, with 9 bases between. The sample comprised PBMCs. The chain has TRBV27 and TRBJ2-5; D remains unclear. This receptor was identified in a girl under 18 in good health, CMV-negative, and a related stem cell transplant donor. The CDR3 is CASSHLRETQYF. CDR3 sequence (DNA): TGTGCCAGCAGTCATCTCCGGGAGACCCAGTACTTC.